This TCR beta chain was obtained from a study of tumor and adjacent non-tumor tissue in lung cancer. In the case of this clonotype: The antigen is undetermined. An end of the junction differs from the germline gene, which may be a read error.

Study-wide points: Tumor TCR diversity, when higher, was linked to shorter survival. In normal lung, the top 100 clones were significantly more dominant than in tumor. Significantly higher TCR diversity was found in tumor than normal lung.

RNA was extracted from bulk tissue without any cell sorting. Chemotherapy-naive patients with new lung cancer underwent thoracic surgery in China, August–November 2014. Three rounds of nested PCR, following a modified ARM-PCR protocol, produced the TCRbeta library. TCRdb reprocessed the multiplex PCR reads with MiXCR, giving one entry per CDR3 protein. This repertoire shows around 120,000 distinct CDR3 sequences, about 66% found once; its top ten account for over 10%. The CDR3 loop spans 11 amino acids. Sequenced sample: lung tumor tissue. The chain combines TRBV12-3 or TRBV12-4 with TRBJ2-3; no clear D. The receptor's source is a young man with non-small cell lung cancer. CDR3 sequence (DNA): TGTACCAGCAGTTCACTTGATAAGCAGTATTTT. This encodes CTSSSLDKQYF.